This T cell receptor (beta chain) derives from a study of cytomegalovirus exposure and HLA in healthy donors. The study, taken as a whole, reports: Within the data, a cluster of highly shared sequence variants was likely a sequencing artifact. Other equally common chains were less clonally expanded than HLA-associated TCR beta chains, a later analysis showed. Analyses of presence and absence presupposed an approximately uniform sequencing depth across donors.

With 5 bases clipped from V and 4 bases from J, the junction kept 8 bases outside the gene matches. The CDR3 runs to 17 residues. CDR1 and CDR2 from the germline V gene are MDHEN and SYDVKM. Worth noting for this clone: No antigen is known for it.

13 Jbeta primers and 60 Vbeta primers were used for the PCR. In the authors' methods: Tens of millions of unique TCR beta chains, 9.5 million to 14 million shared, were counted in a later analysis. Profiled with immunoSEQ multiplex PCR; TCRdb holds only in-frame clones, not every one. V and J calls and clone size follow that table, whereas D and trimming were derived from the DNA. The sample contains around 91,000 clones, roughly 80% of which appear only once. This sequence joins TRBV28 and TRBJ2-1, with 13 bases identical to TRBD2. The sequencing input was PBMCs. This clonotype was sampled from a woman between 40 and 55 years old in good health and CMV-seropositive. The CDR3 region has the DNA TGTGCCAGCAGTATAAGACTAGCGGGAGGTAATTACAATGAGCAGTTCTTC. Its translation is CASSIRLAGGNYNEQFF.